This entry is about one TCR beta chain. The data are from a study of regulatory T cells in long-lasting Graves disease. Construction of the TCR beta libraries employed iRepertoire HTBI primers in conjunction with Arm-PCR of CDR3 regions. MiXCR, applied by TCRdb to the multiplex PCR reads, yields one record per CDR3 protein. The data show around 500,000 distinct CDR3 sequences, 15% to 20% seen once. The sample's time point: newly diagnosed GD, antithyroid drugs for less than 3 months. Researchers made the TCR library from RNA that was extracted from PBMCs. As a group, patients came from one endocrinology department in Xi'an, China. This same sample was also part of a study on T cells in Graves' hyperthyroidism and ophthalmopathy.

The clonotype comes from a middle-aged woman with Graves disease. The input for sequencing was peripheral blood mononuclear cells (PBMCs), taken at new diagnosis, from a patient treated with antithyroid drugs.

CDR3 sequence: CSASSSPSGPLPPSREQYF. The CDR3 bases are TGCAGTGCCAGCAGCTCCCCTAGCGGACCATTACCCCCCTCTCGGGAGCAGTACTTC. The chain has TRBV20-1 and TRBJ2-7, with 7 nucleotides matching TRBD2. The germline CDR1 and CDR2 sequences are DFQATT and SNEGSKA (reference sequence). CDR3 length equals 19 residues. The V and J ends lost 6 bases and 7 bases, in that order; junction bases with no gene match: 30.